This TCR beta chain is from a study of cytomegalovirus exposure and HLA in healthy donors. V was cut by 0 bases and J by 3 bases, with 10 bases left in between. The V gene's germline CDR1 is SGDLS and CDR2 YYNGEE. This CDR3 contains 14 residues. Study findings and constraints: Productive rates of about 87% or about 30% were seen for most TCR beta V segments in an earlier analysis.

With 60 Vbeta and 13 Jbeta primers, the PCR was carried out. The table came from immunoSEQ multiplex PCR; TCRdb's copy has only in-frame clones and leaves some out. This table has some 180,000 clones, about nine tenths appearing once. Turning to this clone: Its specificity is not known.

The sequenced material came from PBMCs. The origin of this receptor is a boy aged 2 to 10 in good health and CMV-seronegative. V and J are TRBV9 and TRBJ2-7; maybe TRBD2 (6 bases). For the CDR3, the DNA is TGTGCCAGCAGCGTAGCGGGAGAGGGCTACGAGCAGTACTTC. Translating gives CASSVAGEGYEQYF.